The 3 T cell receptor beta chains in this list originate from one sample, sequenced in a study of T cell responses to AZD1222 COVID-19 vaccine. The method was immunoSEQ multiplex PCR; TCRdb's version includes in-frame clones alone and lacks a portion of them. The table has approximately 150,000 clones, 80% to 95% seen once. This specimen was peripheral blood, taken 28 days after the second AZD1222 dose. All receptors come from an adult who received the AZD1222 COVID-19 vaccine.

The J gene is TRBJ1-5, the V gene TRBV15, with D tentatively TRBD1 (5 bases). Trimming shortened V by 5 bases and J by 6 bases, and 20 bases separated the two germline ends. Germline V gene data show CDR1 as LNHNV and CDR2 as YYDKDF (reference sequence). The CDR3 is made up of 16 amino acids. As DNA, the CDR3 is TGTGCCACCAGCCCTCAACGGGGGGGGTTGGGTCAGCCCCAGCATTTT. This encodes CATSPQRGGLGQPQHF.

The rearrangement uses TRBV29-1 and TRBJ2-1; 10 bases agree with TRBD2. Germline CDR1 SQVTM, CDR2 ANQGSEA. V was clipped by 4 bases and J by 5 bases; unmatched bases: 2. The CDR3 has 13 amino acids. The CDR3 DNA follows: TGCAGCGTTGGCCTAGCGGGAGACAATGAGCAGTTCTTC. Its translation: CSVGLAGDNEQFF.

The chain combines TRBV16 with TRBJ1-6, with TRBD1 identical over 8 bases. The CDR3 length is 14 residues. CDR1 and CDR2 from the germline V gene are KGHSY and FQNENV. V lost 2 bases, J lost 12 bases, and 6 bases stayed unmatched. The CDR3 bases are TGTGCCAGCAGCCAAGGCCAGGGGGCCGGACCCCTCCACTTT. This gives the protein CASSQGQGAGPLHF.